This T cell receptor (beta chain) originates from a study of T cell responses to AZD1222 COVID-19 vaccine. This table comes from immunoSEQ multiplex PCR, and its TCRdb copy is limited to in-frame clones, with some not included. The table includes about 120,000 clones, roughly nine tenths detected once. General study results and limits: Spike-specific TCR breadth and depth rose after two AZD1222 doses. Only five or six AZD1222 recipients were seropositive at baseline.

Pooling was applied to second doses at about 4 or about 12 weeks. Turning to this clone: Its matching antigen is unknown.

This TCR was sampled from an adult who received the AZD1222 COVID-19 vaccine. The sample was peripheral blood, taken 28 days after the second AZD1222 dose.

CDR3 residues: CASRMDPGDTIYF. The CDR3, as DNA: TGTGCCAGCAGAATGGACCCCGGGGACACCATATATTTT. V gene TRBV28 combines with J gene TRBJ1-3; D is unclear. This CDR3 is built from 13 residues. Deletions cut 6 bases from V and 8 bases from J, with 14 bases between. The germline V gene has CDR1 MDHEN and CDR2 SYDVKM.